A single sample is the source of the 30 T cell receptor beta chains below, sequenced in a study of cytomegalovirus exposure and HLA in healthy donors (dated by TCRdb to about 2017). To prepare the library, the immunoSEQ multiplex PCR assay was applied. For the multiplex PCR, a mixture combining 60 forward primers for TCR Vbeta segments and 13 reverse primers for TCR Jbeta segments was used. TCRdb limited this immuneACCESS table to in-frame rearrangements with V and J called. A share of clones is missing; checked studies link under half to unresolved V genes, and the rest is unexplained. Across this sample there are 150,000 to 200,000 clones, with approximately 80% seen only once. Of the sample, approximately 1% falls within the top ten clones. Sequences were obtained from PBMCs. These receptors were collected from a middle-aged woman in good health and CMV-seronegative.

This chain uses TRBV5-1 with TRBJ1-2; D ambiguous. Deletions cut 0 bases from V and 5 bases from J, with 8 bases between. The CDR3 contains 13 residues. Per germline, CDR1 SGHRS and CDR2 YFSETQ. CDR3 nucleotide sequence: TGCGCCAGCAGCTTGGGAGAGGATTATGGCTACACCTTC. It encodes CASSLGEDYGYTF.

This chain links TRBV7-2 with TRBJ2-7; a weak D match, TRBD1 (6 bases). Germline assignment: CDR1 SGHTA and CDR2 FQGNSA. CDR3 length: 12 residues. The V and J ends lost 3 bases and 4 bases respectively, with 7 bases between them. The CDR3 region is CASSFGTYEQYF. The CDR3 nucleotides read TGTGCCAGCAGCTTCGGGACATACGAGCAGTACTTC.

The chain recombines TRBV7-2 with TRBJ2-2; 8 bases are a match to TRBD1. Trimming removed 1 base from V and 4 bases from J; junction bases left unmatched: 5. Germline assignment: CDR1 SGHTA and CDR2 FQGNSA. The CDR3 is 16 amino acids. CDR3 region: CASSLGPGGRTGELFF. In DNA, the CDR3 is TGTGCCAGCAGCTTAGGCCCAGGGGGCCGCACCGGGGAGCTGTTTTTT.

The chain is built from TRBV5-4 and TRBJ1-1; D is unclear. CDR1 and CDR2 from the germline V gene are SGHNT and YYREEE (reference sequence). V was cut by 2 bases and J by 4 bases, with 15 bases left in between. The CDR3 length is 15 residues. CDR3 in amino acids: CASSLPATVPTEAFF. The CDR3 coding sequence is TGTGCCAGCAGCTTACCAGCGACGGTACCCACTGAAGCTTTCTTT.

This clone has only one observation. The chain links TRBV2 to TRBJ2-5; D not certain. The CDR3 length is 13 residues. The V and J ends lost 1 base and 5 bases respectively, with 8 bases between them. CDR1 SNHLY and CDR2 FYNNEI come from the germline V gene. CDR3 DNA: TGTGCCAGCAGTGAAGTTATCCCGGAGACCCAGTACTTC. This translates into CASSEVIPETQYF.

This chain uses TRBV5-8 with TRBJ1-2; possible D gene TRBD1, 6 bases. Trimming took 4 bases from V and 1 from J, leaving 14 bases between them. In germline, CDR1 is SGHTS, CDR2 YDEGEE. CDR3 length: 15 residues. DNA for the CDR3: TGTGCCAGCAGCCTACTTCAGGGGAGTAACTATGGCTACACCTTC. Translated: CASSLLQGSNYGYTF.

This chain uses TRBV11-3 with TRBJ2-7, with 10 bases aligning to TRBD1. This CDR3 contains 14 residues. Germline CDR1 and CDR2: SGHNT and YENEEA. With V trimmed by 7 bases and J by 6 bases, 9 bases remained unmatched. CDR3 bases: TGTGCCAGCACCATCCCGGGACAGGGGAGCGAGCAGTACTTC. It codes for CASTIPGQGSEQYF. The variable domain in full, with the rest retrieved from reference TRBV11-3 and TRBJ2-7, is EAGVVQSPRYKIIEKKQPVAFWCNPISGHNTLYWYLQNLGQGPELLIRYENEEAVDDSQLPKDRFSAERLKGVDSTLKIQPAELGDSAVYLCASTIPGQGSEQYFGPGTRLTVT.

The CDR3 loop is CASSLALPGLAGEETQYF. The CDR3 nucleotides are TGTGCCAGCAGCTTAGCCCTGCCTGGGCTAGCGGGAGAAGAGACCCAGTACTTC. The chain couples TRBV7-2 to TRBJ2-5, with 10 bases that match TRBD2. The CDR3 length is 18 residues. The junction had 10 bases not matched to a gene; V was cut back by 0 bases and J by 3 bases. Germline V CDR1 and CDR2: SGHTA, FQGNSA. The variable domain in full, with the rest retrieved from reference TRBV7-2 and TRBJ2-5, is GAGVSQSPSNKVTEKGKDVELRCDPISGHTALYWYRQSLGQGLEFLIYFQGNSAPDKSGLPSDRFSAERTGGSVSTLTIQRTQQEDSAVYLCASSLALPGLAGEETQYFGPGTRLLVL.

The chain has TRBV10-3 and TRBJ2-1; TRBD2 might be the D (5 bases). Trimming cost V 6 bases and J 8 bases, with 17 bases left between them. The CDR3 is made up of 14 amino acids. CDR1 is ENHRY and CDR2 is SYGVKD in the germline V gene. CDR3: CAISTRSVGDEQFF. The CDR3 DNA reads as TGTGCCATCAGCACGCGTAGCGTCGGGGATGAGCAGTTCTTC.

In DNA, the CDR3 is TGCGCCAGCAGCTTCCACAGGGAAATCTACAATGAGCAGTTCTTC. It translates to CASSFHREIYNEQFF. This chain joins TRBV5-1 and TRBJ2-1, with D tentatively TRBD1 (6 bases). CDR1 is SGHRS, CDR2 YFSETQ, per germline. V lost 2 bases and J 3 bases, leaving 12 bases between the germline ends. This CDR3 comprises 15 residues. The full variable domain, rest sourced from reference TRBV5-1 and TRBJ2-1, is KAGVTQTPRYLIKTRGQQVTLSCSPISGHRSVSWYQQTPGQGLQFLFEYFSETQRNKGNFPGRFSGRQFSNSRSEMNVSTLELGDSALYLCASSFHREIYNEQFFGPGTRLTVL.

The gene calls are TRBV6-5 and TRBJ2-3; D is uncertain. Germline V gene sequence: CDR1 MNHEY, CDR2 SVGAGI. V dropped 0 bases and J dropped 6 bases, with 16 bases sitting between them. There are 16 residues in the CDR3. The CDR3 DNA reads TGTGCCAGCAGTTACTCTTGGGCCCCCCGGCCCGATACGCAGTATTTT. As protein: CASSYSWAPRPDTQYF.

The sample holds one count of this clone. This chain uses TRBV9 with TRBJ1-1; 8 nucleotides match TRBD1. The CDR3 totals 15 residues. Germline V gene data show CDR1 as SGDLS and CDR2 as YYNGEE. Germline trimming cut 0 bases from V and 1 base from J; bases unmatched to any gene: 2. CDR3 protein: CASSVGTGQNTEAFF. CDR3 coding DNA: TGTGCCAGCAGCGTAGGGACAGGGCAGAACACTGAAGCTTTCTTT.

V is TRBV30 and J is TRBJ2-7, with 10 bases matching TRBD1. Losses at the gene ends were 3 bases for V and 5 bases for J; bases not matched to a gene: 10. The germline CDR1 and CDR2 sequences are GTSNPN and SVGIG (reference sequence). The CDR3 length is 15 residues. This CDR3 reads CAWRQIGDRGNEQYV. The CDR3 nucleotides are TGTGCCTGGAGACAGATAGGGGACAGGGGTAACGAGCAGTACGTC.

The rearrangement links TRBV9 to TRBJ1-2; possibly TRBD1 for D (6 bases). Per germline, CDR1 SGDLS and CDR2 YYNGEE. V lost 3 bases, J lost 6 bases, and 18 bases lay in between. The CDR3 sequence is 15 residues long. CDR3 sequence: CASSARQDLGDGYTF. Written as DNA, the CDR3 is TGTGCCAGCAGCGCAAGACAGGACCTGGGGGATGGCTACACCTTC.

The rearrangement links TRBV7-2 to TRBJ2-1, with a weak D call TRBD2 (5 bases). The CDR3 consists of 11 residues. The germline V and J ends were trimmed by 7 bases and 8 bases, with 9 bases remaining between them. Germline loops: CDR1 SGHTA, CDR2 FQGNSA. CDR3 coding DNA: TGTGCCAGCATTCGGGAATATGAGCAGTTCTTC. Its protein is CASIREYEQFF.

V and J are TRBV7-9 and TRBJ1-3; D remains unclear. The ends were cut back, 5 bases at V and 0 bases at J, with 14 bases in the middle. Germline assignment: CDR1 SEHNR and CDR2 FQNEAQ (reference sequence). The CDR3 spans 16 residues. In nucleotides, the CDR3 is TGTGCCAGCAGCCCGGAGGGTGAGGGCTCTGGAAACACCATATATTTT. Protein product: CASSPEGEGSGNTIYF.

Here the CDR3 reads CASSIGQGEAYSNQPQHF. The CDR3 DNA reads as TGTGCCAGTAGTATAGGGCAGGGTGAGGCCTATAGCAATCAGCCCCAGCATTTT. The chain joins TRBV19 to TRBJ1-5; possible D gene TRBD1, 5 bases. Germline values: CDR1 LNHDA, CDR2 SQIVND (reference sequence). The V end was cut by 1 base, the J end by 0 bases, with 16 bases between. The CDR3 contains 18 residues. Together with reference TRBV19 and TRBJ1-5, the CDR3 gives the full variable domain: DGGITQSPKYLFRKEGQNVTLSCEQNLNHDAMYWYRQDPGQGLRLIYYSQIVNDFQKGDIAEGYSVSREKKESFPLTVTSAQKNPTAFYLCASSIGQGEAYSNQPQHFGDGTRLSIL.

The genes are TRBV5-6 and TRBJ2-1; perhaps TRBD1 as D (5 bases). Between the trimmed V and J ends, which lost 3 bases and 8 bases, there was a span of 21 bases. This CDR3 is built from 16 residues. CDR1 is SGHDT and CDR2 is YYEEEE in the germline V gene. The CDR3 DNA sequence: TGTGCCAGCAGCTCGTGGGCAGGGCTAGTCCCCCATGAGCAGTTCTTC. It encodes CASSSWAGLVPHEQFF.

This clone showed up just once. The CDR3 sequence: CASSQLSGTGPSYEQYF. CDR3 coding DNA: TGCGCCAGCAGCCAACTGTCCGGGACAGGGCCCTCCTACGAGCAGTACTTC. This chain uses TRBV5-1 with TRBJ2-7; 9 bases are shared with TRBD1. Germline values: CDR1 SGHRS, CDR2 YFSETQ. V trimming: 4 bases; J trimming: 0 bases; junction bases outside the gene matches: 11. The CDR3 consists of 17 residues. Full variable domain (remainder filled in from reference TRBV5-1 and TRBJ2-7): KAGVTQTPRYLIKTRGQQVTLSCSPISGHRSVSWYQQTPGQGLQFLFEYFSETQRNKGNFPGRFSGRQFSNSRSEMNVSTLELGDSALYLCASSQLSGTGPSYEQYFGPGTRLTVT.

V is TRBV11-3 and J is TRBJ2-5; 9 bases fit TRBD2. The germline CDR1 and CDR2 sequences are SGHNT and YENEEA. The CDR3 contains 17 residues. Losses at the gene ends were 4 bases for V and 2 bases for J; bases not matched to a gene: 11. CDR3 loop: CASSSGGTSISQETQYF. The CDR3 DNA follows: TGTGCCAGCAGCTCCGGCGGGACTAGCATAAGTCAAGAGACCCAGTACTTC.

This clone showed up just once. CDR3 DNA: TGTGCCTGGAGAGGACAGGGGGCACCCATTGTCCACAATGAGCAGTTCTTC. It encodes CAWRGQGAPIVHNEQFF. The chain couples TRBV30 to TRBJ2-1; 11 nucleotides agree with TRBD1. CDR3 length: 17 residues. The ends lost 3 bases at V and 5 bases at J; junction bases unmatched: 12. From germline, CDR1 is GTSNPN and CDR2 SVGIG (reference sequence).

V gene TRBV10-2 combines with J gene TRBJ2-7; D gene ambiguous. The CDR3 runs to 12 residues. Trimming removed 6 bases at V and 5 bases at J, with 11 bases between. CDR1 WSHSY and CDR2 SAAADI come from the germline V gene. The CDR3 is CASSLPRNEQYV. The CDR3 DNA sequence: TGCGCCAGCAGCCTTCCCAGGAACGAGCAGTACGTC.

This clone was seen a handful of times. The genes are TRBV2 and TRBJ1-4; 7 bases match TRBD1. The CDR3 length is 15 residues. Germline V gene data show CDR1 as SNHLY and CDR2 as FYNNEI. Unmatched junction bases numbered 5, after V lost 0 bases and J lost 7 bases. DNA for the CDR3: TGTGCCAGCAGTGAAGCGGGGGCAGGGGGTGAAAAACTGTTTTTT. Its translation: CASSEAGAGGEKLFF.

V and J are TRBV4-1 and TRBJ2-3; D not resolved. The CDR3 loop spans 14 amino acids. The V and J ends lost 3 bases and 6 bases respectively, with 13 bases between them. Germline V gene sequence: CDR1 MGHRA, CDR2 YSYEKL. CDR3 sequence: CASSHLLTDDTQYF. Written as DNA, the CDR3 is TGCGCCAGCAGCCACCTATTGACTGATGATACGCAGTATTTT.

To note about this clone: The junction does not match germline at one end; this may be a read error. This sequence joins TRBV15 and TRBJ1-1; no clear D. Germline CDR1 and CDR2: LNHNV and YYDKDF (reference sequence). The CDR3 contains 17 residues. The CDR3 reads CATSRDTKAPRKTGAFF. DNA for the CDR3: TGTGCCACCAGCAGAGATACGAAGGCACCTCGAAAGACTGGAGCTTTCTTT.

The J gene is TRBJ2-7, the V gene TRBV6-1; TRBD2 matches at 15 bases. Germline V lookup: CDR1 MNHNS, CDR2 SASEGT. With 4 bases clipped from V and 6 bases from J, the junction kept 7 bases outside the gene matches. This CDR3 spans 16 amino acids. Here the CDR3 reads CASSGDAGLAGGEQYV. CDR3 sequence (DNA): TGTGCCAGCAGTGGAGATGCGGGACTAGCGGGAGGCGAGCAGTACGTC.

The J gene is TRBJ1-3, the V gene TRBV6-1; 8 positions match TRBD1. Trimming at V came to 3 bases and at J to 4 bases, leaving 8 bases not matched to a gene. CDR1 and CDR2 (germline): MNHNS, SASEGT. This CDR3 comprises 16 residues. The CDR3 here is CASSDTRTGIGNTIYF. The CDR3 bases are TGTGCCAGCAGTGATACCAGGACAGGGATCGGAAACACCATATATTTT.

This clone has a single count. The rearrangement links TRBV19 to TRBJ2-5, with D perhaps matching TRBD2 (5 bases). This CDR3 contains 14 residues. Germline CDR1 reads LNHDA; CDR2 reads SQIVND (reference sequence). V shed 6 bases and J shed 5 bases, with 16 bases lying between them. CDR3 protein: CASRRDTTRETQYF. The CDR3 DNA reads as TGTGCCAGTAGGAGGGATACTACCCGGGAGACCCAGTACTTC.

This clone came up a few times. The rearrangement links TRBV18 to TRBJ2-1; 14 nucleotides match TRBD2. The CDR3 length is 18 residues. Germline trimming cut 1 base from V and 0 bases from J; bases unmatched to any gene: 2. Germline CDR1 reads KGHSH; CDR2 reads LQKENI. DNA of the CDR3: TGTGCCAGCTCACCACGAGGGACTAGCGGGAGCTCCTACAATGAGCAGTTCTTC. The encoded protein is CASSPRGTSGSSYNEQFF.

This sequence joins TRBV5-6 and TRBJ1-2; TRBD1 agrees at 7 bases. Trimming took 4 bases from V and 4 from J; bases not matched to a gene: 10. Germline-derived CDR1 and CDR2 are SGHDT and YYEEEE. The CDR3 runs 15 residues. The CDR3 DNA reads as TGTGCCAGCAGCGTCGGGGGACAGATAGCCTATGGCTACACCTTC. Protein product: CASSVGGQIAYGYTF.